This TCR beta chain was sequenced in a study of blood T cells in healthy people across ages. Study findings and constraints: Naive CD4+ cells and diversity were both higher in long-lived donors than in aged donors.

The CDR3 consists of 14 residues. Germline V lookup: CDR1 SQVTM, CDR2 ANQGSEA. With 7 bases removed from V and 0 bases from J, the gap between germline ends came to 14 bases. Next came a second PCR, run for roughly 6 to 11 cycles, which used a sample-barcoded 5' primer along with a J-beta primer mix. CDR3-containing paired-end reads numbered at least 3 million in each sample. MiXCR was run by TCRdb on the 5' RACE reads, yielding one entry per CDR3 protein. The sample gives about 970,000 distinct CDR3 sequences, roughly half of which show up once; about 20% is in the top ten. This clonotype was observed a handful of times. Its specificity is unknown. Peripheral blood samples of 9 to 10 milliliters were drawn from each donor.

The specimen was blood. The chain has TRBV29-1 and TRBJ2-3; a possible D gene is TRBD1 (6 bases). The receptor was derived from a woman aged 60-75 years in good health. The CDR3 sequence is CSGLKQGSTDTQYF. The CDR3 DNA reads as TGCAGCGGCCTCAAACAGGGTAGCACAGATACGCAGTATTTT.